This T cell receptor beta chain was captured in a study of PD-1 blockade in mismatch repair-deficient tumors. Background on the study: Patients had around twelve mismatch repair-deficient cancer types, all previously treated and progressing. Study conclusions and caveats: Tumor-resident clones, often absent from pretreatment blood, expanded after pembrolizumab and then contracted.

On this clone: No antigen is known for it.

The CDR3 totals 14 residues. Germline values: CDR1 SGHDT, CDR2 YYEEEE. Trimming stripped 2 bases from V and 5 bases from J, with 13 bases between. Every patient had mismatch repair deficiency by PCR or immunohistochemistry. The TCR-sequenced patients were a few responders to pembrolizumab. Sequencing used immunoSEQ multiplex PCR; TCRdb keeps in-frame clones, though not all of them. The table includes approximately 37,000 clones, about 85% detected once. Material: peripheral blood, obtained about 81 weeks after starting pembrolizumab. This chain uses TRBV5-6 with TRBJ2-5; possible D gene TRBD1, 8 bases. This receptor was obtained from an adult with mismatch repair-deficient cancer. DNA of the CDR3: TGTGCCAGCAGCTTACAGGGGGGGGACGAGACCCAGTACTTC. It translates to CASSLQGGDETQYF.